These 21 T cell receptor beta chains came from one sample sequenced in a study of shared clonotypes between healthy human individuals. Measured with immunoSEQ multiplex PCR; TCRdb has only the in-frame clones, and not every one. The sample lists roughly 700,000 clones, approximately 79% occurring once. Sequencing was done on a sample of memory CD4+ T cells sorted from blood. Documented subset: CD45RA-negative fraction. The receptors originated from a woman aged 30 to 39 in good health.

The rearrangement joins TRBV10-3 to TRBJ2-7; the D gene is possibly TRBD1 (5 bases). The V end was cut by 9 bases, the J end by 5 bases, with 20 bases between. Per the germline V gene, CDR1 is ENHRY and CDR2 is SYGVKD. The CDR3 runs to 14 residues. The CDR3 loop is CAISSLSGIDEQYF. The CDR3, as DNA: TGTGCCATAAGCTCGCTCTCAGGGATCGACGAGCAGTACTTC.

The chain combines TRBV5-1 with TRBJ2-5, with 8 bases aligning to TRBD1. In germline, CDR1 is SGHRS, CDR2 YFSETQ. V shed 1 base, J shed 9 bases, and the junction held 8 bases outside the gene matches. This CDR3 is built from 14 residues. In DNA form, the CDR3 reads TGCGCCAGCAGCTTGAGGGGACAGGCCATGGCCCAGTACTTC. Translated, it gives CASSLRGQAMAQYF.

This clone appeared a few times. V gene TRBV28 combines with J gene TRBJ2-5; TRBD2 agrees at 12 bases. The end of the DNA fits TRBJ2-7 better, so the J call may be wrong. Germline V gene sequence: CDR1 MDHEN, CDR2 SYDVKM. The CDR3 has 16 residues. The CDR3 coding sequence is TGTGCCAGCAGGCGGACGAGACTAGCGGGAGCATCCGAGCAGTACTTC. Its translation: CASRRTRLAGASEQYF.

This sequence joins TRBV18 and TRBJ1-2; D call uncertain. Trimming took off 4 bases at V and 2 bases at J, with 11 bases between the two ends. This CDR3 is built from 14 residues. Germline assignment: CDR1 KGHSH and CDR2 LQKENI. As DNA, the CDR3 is TGTGCCAGCTCACGAGGGCAGGAAAACTATGGCTACACCTTC. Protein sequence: CASSRGQENYGYTF.

The CDR3 here is CATSRDRDRGFEKLFF. The CDR3 DNA reads as TGTGCCACCAGCAGGGACCGCGACAGGGGGTTTGAAAAACTGTTTTTT. The chain has TRBV15 and TRBJ1-4; the match to TRBD1 covers 9 bases. CDR3 size: 16 residues. Germline V gene data show CDR1 as LNHNV and CDR2 as YYDKDF (reference sequence). Trimming at V came to 3 bases and at J to 7 bases, leaving 9 bases not matched to a gene.

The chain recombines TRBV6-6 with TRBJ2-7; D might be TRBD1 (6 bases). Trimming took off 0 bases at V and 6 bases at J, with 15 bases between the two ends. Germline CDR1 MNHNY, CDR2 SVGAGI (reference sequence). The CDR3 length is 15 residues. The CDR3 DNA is TGTGCCAGCAGTTACTCGAAGGGAACAGGGATCGAGCAGTACTTC. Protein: CASSYSKGTGIEQYF.

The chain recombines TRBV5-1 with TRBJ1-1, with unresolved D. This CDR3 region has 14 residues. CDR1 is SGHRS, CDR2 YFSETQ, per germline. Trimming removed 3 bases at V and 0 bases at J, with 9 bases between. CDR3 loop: CASSSAPMNTEAFF. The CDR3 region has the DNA TGCGCCAGCAGCTCGGCGCCCATGAACACTGAAGCTTTCTTT.

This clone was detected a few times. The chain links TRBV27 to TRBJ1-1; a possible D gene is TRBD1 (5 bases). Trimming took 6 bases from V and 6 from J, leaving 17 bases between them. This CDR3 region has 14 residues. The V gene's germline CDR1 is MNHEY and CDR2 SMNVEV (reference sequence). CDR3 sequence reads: CASSKSGGSAEAFF. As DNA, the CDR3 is TGTGCCAGCAGCAAATCGGGGGGGTCGGCTGAAGCTTTCTTT.

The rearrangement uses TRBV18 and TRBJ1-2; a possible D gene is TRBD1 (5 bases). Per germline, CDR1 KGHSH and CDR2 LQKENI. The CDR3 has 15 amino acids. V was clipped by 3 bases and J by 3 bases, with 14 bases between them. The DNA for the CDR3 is TGTGCCAGCTCACCCAGGGCAGACGGAGACTATGGCTACACCTTC. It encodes CASSPRADGDYGYTF.

The CDR3 is CASSYNTQGSEAFF. The CDR3, as DNA: TGTGCCAGCAGTTACAATACGCAGGGCAGTGAAGCTTTCTTT. This chain connects TRBV6-5 to TRBJ1-1; tentatively, D is TRBD1 (5 bases). CDR1 is MNHEY and CDR2 is SVGAGI in the germline V gene. This CDR3 has 14 residues. The V end lost 2 bases, the J end lost 7 bases, and 14 bases lay between the germline ends.

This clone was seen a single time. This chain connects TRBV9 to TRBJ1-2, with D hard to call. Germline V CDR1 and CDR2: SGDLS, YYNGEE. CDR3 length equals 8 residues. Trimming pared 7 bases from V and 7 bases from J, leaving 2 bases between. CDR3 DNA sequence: TGTGCCAGCTCTGGCTACACCTTC. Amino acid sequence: CASSGYTF.

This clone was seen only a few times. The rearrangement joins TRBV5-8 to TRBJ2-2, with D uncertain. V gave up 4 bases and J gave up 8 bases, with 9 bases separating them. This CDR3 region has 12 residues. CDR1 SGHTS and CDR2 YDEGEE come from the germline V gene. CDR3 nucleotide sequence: TGTGCCAGCAGCCCCCGATGGGGGGAGCTGTTTTTT. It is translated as CASSPRWGELFF.

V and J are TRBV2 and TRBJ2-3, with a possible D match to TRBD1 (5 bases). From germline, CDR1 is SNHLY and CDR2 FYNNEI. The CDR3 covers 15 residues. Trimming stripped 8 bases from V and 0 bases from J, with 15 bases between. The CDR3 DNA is TGTGCCAGCCTTGGGTATAGGGGAAGCACAGATACGCAGTATTTT. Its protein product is CASLGYRGSTDTQYF.

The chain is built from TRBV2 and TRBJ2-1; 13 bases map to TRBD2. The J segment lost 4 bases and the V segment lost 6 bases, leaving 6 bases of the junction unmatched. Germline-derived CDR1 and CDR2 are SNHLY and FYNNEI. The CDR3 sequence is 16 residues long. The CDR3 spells CASSAGTSGMYNEQFF. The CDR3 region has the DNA TGTGCCAGCAGCGCCGGGACTAGCGGGATGTACAATGAGCAGTTCTTC.

CDR3 in DNA: TGCGCCAGCAGCTTTTCCGGGAGGAGTGAGACCCAGTACTTC. This translates into CASSFSGRSETQYF. V gene TRBV5-1 combines with J gene TRBJ2-5, with 7 bases that match TRBD2. Germline V CDR1 and CDR2: SGHRS, YFSETQ. After removal of 2 bases from V and 5 bases from J, the junction contained 6 bases not matched to a gene. This CDR3 has 14 amino acids.

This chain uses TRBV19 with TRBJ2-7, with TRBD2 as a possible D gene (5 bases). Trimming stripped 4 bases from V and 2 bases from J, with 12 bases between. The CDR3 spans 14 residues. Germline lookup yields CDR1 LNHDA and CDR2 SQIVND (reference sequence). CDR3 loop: CASSKLRGTYEQYF. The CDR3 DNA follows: TGTGCCAGTAGTAAGTTGAGAGGGACCTACGAGCAGTACTTC.

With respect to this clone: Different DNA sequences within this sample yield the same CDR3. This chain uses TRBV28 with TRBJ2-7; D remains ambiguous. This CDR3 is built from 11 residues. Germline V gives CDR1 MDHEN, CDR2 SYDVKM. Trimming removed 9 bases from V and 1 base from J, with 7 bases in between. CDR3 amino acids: CASGSSYEQYF. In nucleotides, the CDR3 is TGTGCCAGTGGATCGTCCTACGAGCAGTACTTC.

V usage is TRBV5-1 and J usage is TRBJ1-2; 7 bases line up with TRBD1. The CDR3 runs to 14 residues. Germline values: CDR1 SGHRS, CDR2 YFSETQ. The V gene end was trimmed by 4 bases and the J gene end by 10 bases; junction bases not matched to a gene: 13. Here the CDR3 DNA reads TGCGCCAGCAGCGGCGGGACAGCGACATCCGACTACACCTTC. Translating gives CASSGGTATSDYTF. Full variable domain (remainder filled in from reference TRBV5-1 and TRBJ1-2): KAGVTQTPRYLIKTRGQQVTLSCSPISGHRSVSWYQQTPGQGLQFLFEYFSETQRNKGNFPGRFSGRQFSNSRSEMNVSTLELGDSALYLCASSGGTATSDYTFGSGTRLTVV.

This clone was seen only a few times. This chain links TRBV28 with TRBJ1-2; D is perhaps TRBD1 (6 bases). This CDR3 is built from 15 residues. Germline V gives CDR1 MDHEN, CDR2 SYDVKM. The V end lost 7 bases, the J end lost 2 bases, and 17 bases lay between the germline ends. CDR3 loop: CASNPVGGRNYGYTF. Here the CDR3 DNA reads TGTGCCAGCAACCCTGTAGGGGGACGGAACTATGGCTACACCTTC.

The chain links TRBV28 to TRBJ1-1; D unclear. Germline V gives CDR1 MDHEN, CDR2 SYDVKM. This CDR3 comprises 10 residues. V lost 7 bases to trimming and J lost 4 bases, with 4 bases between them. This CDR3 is CASMSTEAFF. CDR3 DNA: TGTGCCAGCATGAGCACTGAAGCTTTCTTT.

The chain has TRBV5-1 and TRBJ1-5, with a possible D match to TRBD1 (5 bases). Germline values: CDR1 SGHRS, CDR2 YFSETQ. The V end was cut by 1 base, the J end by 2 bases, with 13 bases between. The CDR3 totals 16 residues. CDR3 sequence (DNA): TGCGCCAGCAGCTTGTCGGGGACTGGGGGCAATCAGCCCCAGCATTTT. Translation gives CASSLSGTGGNQPQHF.